This T cell receptor (beta chain) appears in the sequencing data of a study of shared clonotypes between healthy human individuals. Study results and limitations: Generation probabilities of non-shared clonotypes were lower (relative to those shared by all four donors).

From germline, CDR1 is MDHEN and CDR2 SYDVKM. The CDR3 is 16 residues long. Trimming took 5 bases from V and 1 from J; bases not matched to a gene: 5. This clone was seen a handful of times. What it binds is unknown. The assay was run at deep level. Original processing methods: Without quality scores, immunoSEQ junctional reads could not be filtered like full-length reads. TCRdb's copy holds only in-frame clones and misses some; the assay was immunoSEQ multiplex PCR. V and J calls plus clone size are reproduced from that table; the DNA served to infer D and trimming. This sample has over a million clones, with around 82% found just once.

The rearrangement uses TRBV28 and TRBJ1-5; 10 bases are a match to TRBD1. The sample comprised memory CD4+ T cells from PBMCs. Regarding subset: CD45RA-negative fraction. This clonotype was obtained from a man younger than 30 in good health. Some clones in this sample may be carry-over from other donors' samples. The CDR3, as DNA: TGTGCCAGCAGTCCCATGGACAGGGGGAGCAATCAGCCCCAGCATTTT. Its protein product is CASSPMDRGSNQPQHF.